This note documents a single T cell receptor beta chain sequence. This sample was included in a study of PD-L1 blockade in urothelial cancer. In the study overall: The analyses of blood took place 3 weeks (second dose) and 6 weeks after treatment start. Median T cell yield from blood was about 150,000.

Only in-frame clones appear in the TCRdb table, and some are missing; sequencing was by immunoSEQ multiplex PCR. The table records some 41,000 clones, about nine tenths of them present only once. Germline V gene sequence: CDR1 GTSNPN, CDR2 SVGIG (reference sequence). Deletions cut 3 bases from V and 2 bases from J, with 16 bases between. This CDR3 region has 15 residues. The source of this sequence is an elderly man with urothelial cancer. The chain recombines TRBV30 with TRBJ1-2, with a tentative D call TRBD1 (6 bases). Sequencing used PBMCs, obtained around atezolizumab (anti-PD-L1) treatment. CDR3 sequence (DNA): TGTGCCTGGAGGGGCGGACCGGGGGGCAACTATGGCTACACCTTC. This codes for CAWRGGPGGNYGYTF.